The clone carrying this T cell receptor beta chain has only one observation. What it binds is unknown. The data were taken from a study of memory CD4+ T cells and cytomegalovirus serostatus. Study-level background: This sample comes from healthy Belgian adults, fewer than ten CMV seropositive, 24 seronegative. Study observations and caveats: CD4+ memory repertoires contained about 40% of the roughly 150 reported CMV TCRbeta sequences.

The sort gate was single viable CD3+CD4+CD8-CD45RO+ cells for memory CD4+ T cells. The protocol was immunoSEQ multiplex PCR, while the TCRdb copy is restricted to in-frame clones and leaves out a portion. The table includes about 96,000 clones, 75% to 90% detected once. Germline V gene sequence: CDR1 SGHRS, CDR2 YFSETQ. The CDR3 consists of 15 residues. Trimming removed 7 bases from V and 2 bases from J, with 15 bases in between. This chain joins TRBV5-1 and TRBJ2-2; D remains ambiguous. The sequence was obtained from an adult in good health and CMV-seropositive. The sample consisted of memory CD4+ T cells from blood. The CDR3 loop reads CASGLGHGNTGELFF. The CDR3 coding sequence is TGCGCCAGCGGCCTCGGGCACGGTAACACCGGGGAGCTGTTTTTT.